This is a list of T cell receptor beta chains from one sample in a study of Ad26.COV2.S vaccination and SARS-CoV-2 variants. Measured with immunoSEQ multiplex PCR; TCRdb has only the in-frame clones, and not every one. Of fewer than 500,000 clones listed, less than 95% are singletons. Here the sequenced sample was peripheral blood, taken in a trial of Ad26.COV2.S vaccine versus placebo. These receptors all stem from a person between 18 and 65 years old who received the Ad26.COV2.S COVID-19 vaccine or a placebo. Each CDR3 is given with its conserved first and last residue. The order of the fields is V gene, J gene, D gene, clone size, CDR3 protein, CDR3 DNA. A D gene is named only where the DNA matches it firmly. The size entry is marked missing in some rows and otherwise reads once, few, many or a size class.

TRBV6-2/TRBV6-3	TRBJ2-7	TRBD2	NA	CASSYTSESYEQYF	TGTGCCAGCAGTTACACTAGCGAGTCCTACGAGCAGTACTTC
TRBV2	TRBJ2-7	NA	NA	CASSESLAGSYEQYF	TGTGCCAGCAGTGAAAGTCTAGCAGGTTCCTACGAGCAGTACTTC
TRBV5-1	TRBJ2-1	NA	NA	CASSLDGFVGLDEQFF	TGCGCCAGCAGCTTGGATGGTTTTGTGGGGTTGGATGAGCAGTTCTTC
TRBV6-2/TRBV6-3	TRBJ1-5	NA	NA	CASSTTLRGGNQPQHF	TGTGCCAGCAGTACCACCCTAAGGGGGGGTAATCAGCCCCAGCATTTT
TRBV7-8	TRBJ2-3	NA	NA	CASKAGPRDTQYF	TGTGCCAGCAAGGCGGGGCCCCGAGATACGCAGTATTTT
TRBV6-2/TRBV6-3	TRBJ1-2	NA	NA	CASSYSGSLGGYTF	TGTGCCAGCAGTTACTCGGGATCTCTCGGTGGCTACACCTTC
TRBV28	TRBJ2-7	NA	NA	CASTRPGFTYEQYF	TGTGCCAGCACCCGCCCAGGGTTCACCTACGAGCAGTACTTC
TRBV3-1/TRBV3-2	TRBJ1-1	TRBD1	NA	CASSQDGTVDTEAFF	TGTGCCAGCAGCCAAGATGGGACAGTGGACACTGAAGCTTTCTTT
TRBV9	TRBJ2-2	TRBD2	once	CASSVRGDTGELFF	TGTGCCAGCAGCGTACGGGGGGACACCGGGGAGCTGTTTTTT
TRBV7-9	TRBJ2-2	NA	NA	CASSSPGQSGELFF	TGTGCCAGCAGTTCACCTGGACAGTCCGGGGAGCTGTTTTTT
TRBV27	TRBJ2-5	TRBD1	NA	CASSLTGGSGETQYF	TGTGCCAGCAGTTTGACAGGGGGCAGTGGGGAGACCCAGTACTTC
TRBV29-1	TRBJ1-2	NA	NA	CSVRGGYGYTF	TGCAGCGTTAGGGGCGGCTATGGCTACACCTTC
TRBV5-1	TRBJ2-1	TRBD2	NA	CASSNTGLSSSYNEQFF	TGCGCCAGCAGCAACACGGGACTATCGAGCTCCTACAATGAGCAGTTCTTC
TRBV4-3	TRBJ2-7	NA	NA	CASSQDPGTYYEQYF	TGCGCCAGCAGCCAAGACCCCGGGACATACTACGAGCAGTACTTC
TRBV27	TRBJ2-1	NA	NA	CASSLEGRADNEQFF	TGTGCCAGCAGTTTAGAAGGGCGGGCGGACAATGAGCAGTTCTTC
TRBV19	TRBJ2-5	NA	NA	CASSNGGRETQYF	TGTGCCAGTAGTAACGGGGGGCGAGAGACCCAGTACTTC
TRBV27	TRBJ2-3	NA	NA	CASSSRAQEQYF	TGTGCCAGCAGTTCCCGGGCGCAAGAGCAGTATTTT
TRBV6-1	TRBJ1-5	NA	NA	CASSERGPQHF	TGTGCCAGCAGTGAACGGGGGCCCCAGCATTTT
TRBV7-9	TRBJ1-2	TRBD1	NA	CASSLGQGTYYGYTF	TGTGCCAGCAGCTTAGGACAGGGGACTTACTATGGCTACACCTTC
TRBV4-3	TRBJ2-1	TRBD1	NA	CASSRNRDRGSGEQFF	TGCGCCAGCAGCCGCAACCGGGACAGGGGATCAGGTGAGCAGTTCTTC
TRBV6-2/TRBV6-3	TRBJ2-7	TRBD2	once	CASSYSRERNEQYF	TGTGCCAGCAGTTACTCGCGGGAGAGGAACGAGCAGTACTTC
TRBV6-2/TRBV6-3	TRBJ2-3	TRBD2	NA	CASSNGLAGVGLAQYF	TGTGCCAGCAGTAACGGACTAGCGGGAGTGGGCCTCGCGCAGTATTTT
TRBV28	TRBJ2-7	TRBD1	NA	CASSLEGQGLSEQYF	TGTGCCAGCAGTTTAGAGGGACAGGGGTTGTCCGAGCAGTACTTC
TRBV12-5	TRBJ1-1	NA	NA	CASGLSSGLGNTEAFF	TGTGCTAGTGGTCTTTCGTCAGGGCTGGGAAACACTGAAGCTTTCTTT
TRBV5-1	TRBJ2-1	TRBD2	NA	CASSSQGTNPYNEQFF	TGCGCCAGCAGCTCCCAAGGGACTAATCCTTACAATGAGCAGTTCTTC
TRBV28	TRBJ2-5	TRBD1	NA	CASSSLGQGHETQYF	TGTGCCAGCAGTTCCCTTGGACAGGGACACGAGACCCAGTACTTC
TRBV7-9	TRBJ1-4	NA	once	CASSLFRRGTNEKLFF	TGTGCCAGCAGCTTATTTAGGCGAGGAACTAATGAAAAACTGTTTTTT
TRBV5-1	TRBJ2-2	NA	NA	CASSLEVANTGELFF	TGCGCCAGCAGCTTGGAAGTGGCCAACACCGGGGAGCTGTTTTTT
TRBV13	TRBJ2-7	TRBD2	NA	CASSQRTSGITYEQYF	TGTGCCAGCAGCCAGCGGACTAGCGGGATTACCTACGAGCAGTACTTC
TRBV21-1	TRBJ2-1	NA	NA	CASPQAPDRVTYNEQFF	TGTGCCAGCCCCCAAGCCCCGGACAGGGTGACGTACAATGAGCAGTTCTTC
TRBV27	TRBJ2-7	TRBD2	once	CASRLAGGNEQYF	TGTGCCAGCAGACTAGCGGGGGGGAACGAGCAGTACTTC
TRBV9	TRBJ1-2	TRBD1	NA	CASSVRDSAFLNYGYTF	TGTGCCAGCAGCGTAAGGGACAGTGCATTTCTTAACTATGGCTACACCTTC
TRBV27	TRBJ1-1	NA	NA	CASTTAAGNTEAFF	TGTGCCAGCACGACCGCCGCAGGGAACACTGAAGCTTTCTTT
TRBV7-9	TRBJ1-1	NA	NA	CASSLDSANTEAFF	TGTGCCAGCAGCTTGGACAGTGCGAACACTGAAGCTTTCTTT
TRBV11-2	TRBJ2-1	TRBD2	NA	CASSLDPSASGRGQFF	TGTGCCAGCAGCTTAGATCCCAGTGCTAGCGGGAGGGGTCAGTTCTTC
TRBV27	TRBJ2-5	NA	NA	CASSTWDRLQETQYF	TGTGCCAGCAGTACCTGGGACCGGCTCCAAGAGACCCAGTACTTC
TRBV5-1	TRBJ2-3	NA	once	CASSLTEADTQYF	TGCGCCAGCAGCTTAACCGAGGCAGATACGCAGTATTTT
TRBV18	TRBJ2-7	TRBD2	once	CASSPGLADYEQYF	TGTGCCAGCTCACCGGGACTAGCGGACTACGAGCAGTACTTC
TRBV27	TRBJ2-1	NA	NA	CASSTRTVFRPYRKREQFF	TGTGCCAGCAGTACCCGGACGGTGTTTCGGCCTTACAGAAAACGGGAGCAGTTCTTC
TRBV18	TRBJ2-2	NA	NA	CASSPPIRSHDTPGELFF	TGTGCCAGCTCACCACCGATTCGGTCTCATGATACCCCCGGGGAGCTGTTTTTT